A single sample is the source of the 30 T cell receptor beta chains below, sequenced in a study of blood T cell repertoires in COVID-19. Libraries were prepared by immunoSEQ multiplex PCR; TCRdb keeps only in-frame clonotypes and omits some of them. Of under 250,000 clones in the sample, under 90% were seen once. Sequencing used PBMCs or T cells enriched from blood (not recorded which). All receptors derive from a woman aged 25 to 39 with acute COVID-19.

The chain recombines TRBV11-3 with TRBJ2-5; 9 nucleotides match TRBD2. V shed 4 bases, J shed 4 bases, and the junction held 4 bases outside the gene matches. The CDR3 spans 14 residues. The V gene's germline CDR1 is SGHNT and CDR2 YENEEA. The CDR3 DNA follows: TGTGCCAGCAGCTCGGGCGGGGGGGCAGAGACCCAGTACTTC. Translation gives CASSSGGGAETQYF.

The CDR3 region has the DNA TGTGCCTGGACCCCGGACTACCCCTATAATTCACCCCTCCACTTT. This translates into CAWTPDYPYNSPLHF. V is TRBV30 and J is TRBJ1-6; no clear D. Trimming took 4 bases from V and 2 from J, leaving 12 bases between them. Per the germline V gene, CDR1 is GTSNPN and CDR2 is SVGIG (reference sequence). This CDR3 region has 15 residues.

CDR3 sequence (DNA): TGCAGCGTTGACGGGACTAGCGGGGGAGTTTCCTACAATGAGCAGTTCTTC. Its translation: CSVDGTSGGVSYNEQFF. V gene TRBV29-1 combines with J gene TRBJ2-1; TRBD2 agrees at 14 bases. V was clipped by 3 bases and J by 1 base; unmatched bases: 5. Looked up from germline, CDR1 is SQVTM and CDR2 is ANQGSEA. This CDR3 is built from 17 residues.

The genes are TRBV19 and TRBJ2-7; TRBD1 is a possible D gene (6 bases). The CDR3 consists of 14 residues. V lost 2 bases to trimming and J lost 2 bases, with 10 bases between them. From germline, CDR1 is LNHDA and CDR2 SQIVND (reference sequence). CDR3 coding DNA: TGTGCCAGTAGTATAACCGGACAGCCCTACGAGCAGTACTTC. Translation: CASSITGQPYEQYF.

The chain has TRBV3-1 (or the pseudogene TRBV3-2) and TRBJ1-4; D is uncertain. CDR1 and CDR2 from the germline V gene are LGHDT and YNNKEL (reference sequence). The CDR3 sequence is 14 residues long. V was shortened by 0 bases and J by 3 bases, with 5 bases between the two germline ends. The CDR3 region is CASSQDTANEKLFF. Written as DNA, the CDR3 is TGTGCCAGCAGCCAAGATACGGCTAATGAAAAACTGTTTTTT.

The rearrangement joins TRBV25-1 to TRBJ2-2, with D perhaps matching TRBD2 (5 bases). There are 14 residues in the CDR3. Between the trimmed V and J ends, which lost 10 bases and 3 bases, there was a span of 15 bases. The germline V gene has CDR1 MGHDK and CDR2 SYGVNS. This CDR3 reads CATRKDGDTGELFF. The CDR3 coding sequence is TGTGCCACCCGAAAGGACGGGGACACCGGGGAGCTGTTTTTT. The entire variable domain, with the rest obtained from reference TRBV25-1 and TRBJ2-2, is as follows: EADIYQTPRYLVIGTGKKITLECSQTMGHDKMYWYQQDPGMELHLIHYSYGVNSTEKGDLSSESTVSRIRTEHFPLTLESARPSHTSQYLCATRKDGDTGELFFGEGSRLTVL.

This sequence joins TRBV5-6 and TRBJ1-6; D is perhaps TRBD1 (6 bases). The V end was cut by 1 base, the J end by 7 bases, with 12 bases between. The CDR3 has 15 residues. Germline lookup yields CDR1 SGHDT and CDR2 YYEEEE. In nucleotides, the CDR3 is TGTGCCAGCAGCTTGTTCCTGGACAGAAATTCACCCCTCCACTTT. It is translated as CASSLFLDRNSPLHF.

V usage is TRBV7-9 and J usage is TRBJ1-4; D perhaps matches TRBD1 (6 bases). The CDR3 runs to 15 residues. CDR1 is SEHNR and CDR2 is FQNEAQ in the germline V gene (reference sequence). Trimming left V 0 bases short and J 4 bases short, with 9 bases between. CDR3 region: CASSLADRNNEKLFF. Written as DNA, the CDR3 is TGTGCCAGCAGCTTAGCGGACAGAAATAATGAAAAACTGTTTTTT.

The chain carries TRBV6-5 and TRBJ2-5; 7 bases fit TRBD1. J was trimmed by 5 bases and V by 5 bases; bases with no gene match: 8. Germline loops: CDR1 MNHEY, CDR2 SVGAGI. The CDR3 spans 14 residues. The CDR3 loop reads CASSRLTGDETQYF. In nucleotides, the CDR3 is TGTGCCAGCAGTAGACTTACAGGGGATGAGACCCAGTACTTC.

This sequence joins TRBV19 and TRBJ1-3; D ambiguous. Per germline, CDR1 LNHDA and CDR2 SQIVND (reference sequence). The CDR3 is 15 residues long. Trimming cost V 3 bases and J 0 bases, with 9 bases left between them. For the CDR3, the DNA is TGTGCCAGTAGTATGAGGGTTCTCTCTGGAAACACCATATATTTT. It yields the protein CASSMRVLSGNTIYF.

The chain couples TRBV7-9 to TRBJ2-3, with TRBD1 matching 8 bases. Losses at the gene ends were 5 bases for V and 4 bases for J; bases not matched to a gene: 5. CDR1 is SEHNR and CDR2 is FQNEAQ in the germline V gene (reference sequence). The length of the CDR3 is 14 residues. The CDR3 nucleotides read TGTGCCAGCAGCCCGGACAGGGCGGCAGATACGCAGTATTTT. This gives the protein CASSPDRAADTQYF. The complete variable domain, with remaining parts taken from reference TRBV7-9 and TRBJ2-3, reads DTGVSQNPRHKITKRGQNVTFRCDPISEHNRLYWYRQTLGQGPEFLTYFQNEAQLEKSRLLSDRFSAERPKGSFSTLEIQRTEQGDSAMYLCASSPDRAADTQYFGPGTRLTVL.

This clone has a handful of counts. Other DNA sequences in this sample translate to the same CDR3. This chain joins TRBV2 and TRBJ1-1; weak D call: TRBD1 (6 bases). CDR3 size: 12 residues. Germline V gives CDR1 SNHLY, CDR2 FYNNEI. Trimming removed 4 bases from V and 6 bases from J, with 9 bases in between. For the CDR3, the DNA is TGTGCCAGCAGTGGCAGGGGAGCTGAAGCTTTCTTT. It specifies CASSGRGAEAFF.

CDR3 sequence: CASSYGAYTGELFF. CDR3 bases: TGCGCCAGCAGCTATGGAGCCTACACCGGGGAGCTGTTTTTT. The chain links TRBV5-1 to TRBJ2-2; no definite D call. CDR1 is SGHRS and CDR2 is YFSETQ in the germline V gene. The CDR3 length is 14 residues. Trimming removed 3 bases from V and 3 bases from J, with 9 bases in between.

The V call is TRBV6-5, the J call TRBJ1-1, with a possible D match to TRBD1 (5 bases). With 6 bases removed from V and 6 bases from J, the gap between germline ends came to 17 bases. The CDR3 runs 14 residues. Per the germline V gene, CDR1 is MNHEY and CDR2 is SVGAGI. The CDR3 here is CASRQQALLSEAFF. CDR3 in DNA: TGTGCCAGCAGACAACAGGCCTTGCTCTCTGAAGCTTTCTTT.

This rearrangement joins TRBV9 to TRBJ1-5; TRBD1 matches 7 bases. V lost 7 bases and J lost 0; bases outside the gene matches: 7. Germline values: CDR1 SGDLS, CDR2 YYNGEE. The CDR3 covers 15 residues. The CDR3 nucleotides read TGTGCCAGCGGAGAAACAGGGGTTAGCAATCAGCCCCAGCATTTT. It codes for CASGETGVSNQPQHF.

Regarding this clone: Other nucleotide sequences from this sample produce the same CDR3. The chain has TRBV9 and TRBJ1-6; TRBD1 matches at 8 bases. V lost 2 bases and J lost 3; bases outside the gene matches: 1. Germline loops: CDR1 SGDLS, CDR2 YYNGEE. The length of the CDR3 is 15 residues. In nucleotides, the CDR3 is TGTGCCAGCAGCGTCGGACAGGGCTATAATTCACCCCTCCACTTT. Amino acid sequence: CASSVGQGYNSPLHF.

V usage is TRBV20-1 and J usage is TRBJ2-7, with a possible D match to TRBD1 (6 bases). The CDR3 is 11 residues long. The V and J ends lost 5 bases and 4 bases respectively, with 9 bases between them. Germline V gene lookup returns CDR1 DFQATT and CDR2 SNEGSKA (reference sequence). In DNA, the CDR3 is TGCAGTGCTGGGACACAATACGAGCAGTACTTC. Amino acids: CSAGTQYEQYF.

The CDR3 DNA reads TGTGCCACCAGTGATGTAGGCGGGGCGTCTGAGCAGTTCTTC. It encodes CATSDVGGASEQFF. This chain joins TRBV24-1 and TRBJ2-1, with D perhaps matching TRBD2 (6 bases). The CDR3 has 14 residues. Looked up from germline, CDR1 is KGHDR and CDR2 is SFDVKD. With 3 bases removed from V and 9 bases from J, the gap between germline ends came to 14 bases.

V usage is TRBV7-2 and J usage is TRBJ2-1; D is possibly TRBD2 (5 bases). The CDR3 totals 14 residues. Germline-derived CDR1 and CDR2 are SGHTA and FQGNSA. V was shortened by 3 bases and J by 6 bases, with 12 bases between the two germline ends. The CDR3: CASSFRRSSNEQFF. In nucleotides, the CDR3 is TGTGCCAGCAGCTTCAGGAGGTCGTCCAATGAGCAGTTCTTC.

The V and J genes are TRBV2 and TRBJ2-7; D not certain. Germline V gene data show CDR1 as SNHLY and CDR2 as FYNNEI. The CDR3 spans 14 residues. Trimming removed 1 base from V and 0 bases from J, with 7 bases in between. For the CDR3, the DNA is TGTGCCAGCAGTGAAGGTCACAGCTCCTACGAGCAGTACTTC. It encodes CASSEGHSSYEQYF.

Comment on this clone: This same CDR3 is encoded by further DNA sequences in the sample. In DNA form, the CDR3 reads TGCAGCGTTGGGACAGGGGGAAACTATGGCTACACCTTC. Translating it yields CSVGTGGNYGYTF. The rearrangement uses TRBV29-1 and TRBJ1-2, with 10 bases that match TRBD1. The CDR3 extends over 13 amino acids. Germline trimming cut 4 bases from V and 2 bases from J; bases unmatched to any gene: 1. Germline CDR1 SQVTM, CDR2 ANQGSEA.

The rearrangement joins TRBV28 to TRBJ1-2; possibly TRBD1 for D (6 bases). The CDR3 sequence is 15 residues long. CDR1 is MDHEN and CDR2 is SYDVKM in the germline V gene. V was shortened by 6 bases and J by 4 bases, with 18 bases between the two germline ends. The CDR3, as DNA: TGTGCCAGCAGACGACTCGACAGGAACTCCTATGGCTACACCTTC. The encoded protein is CASRRLDRNSYGYTF.

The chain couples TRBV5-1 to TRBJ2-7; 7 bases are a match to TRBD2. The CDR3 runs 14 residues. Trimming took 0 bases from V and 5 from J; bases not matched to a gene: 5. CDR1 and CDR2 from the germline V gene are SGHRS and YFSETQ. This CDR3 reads CASSLALRGDEQYF. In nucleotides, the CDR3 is TGCGCCAGCAGCTTGGCTCTTCGGGGGGACGAGCAGTACTTC.

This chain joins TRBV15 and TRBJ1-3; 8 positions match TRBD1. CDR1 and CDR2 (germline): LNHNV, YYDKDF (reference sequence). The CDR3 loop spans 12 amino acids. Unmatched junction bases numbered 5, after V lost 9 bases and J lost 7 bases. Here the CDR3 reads CATGQGGNTIYF. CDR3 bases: TGTGCCACTGGACAGGGTGGGAACACCATATATTTT.

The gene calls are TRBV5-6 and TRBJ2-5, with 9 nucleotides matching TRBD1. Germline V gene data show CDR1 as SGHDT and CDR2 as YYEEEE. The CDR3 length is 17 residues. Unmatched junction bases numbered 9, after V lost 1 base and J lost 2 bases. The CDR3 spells CASSLTLGTGLQETQYF. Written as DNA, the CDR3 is TGTGCCAGCAGCTTGACGTTGGGGACAGGGCTACAAGAGACCCAGTACTTC.

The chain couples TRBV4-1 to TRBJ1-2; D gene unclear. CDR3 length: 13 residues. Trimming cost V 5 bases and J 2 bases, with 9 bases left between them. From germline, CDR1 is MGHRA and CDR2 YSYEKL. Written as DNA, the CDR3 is TGCGCCAGCAGCACCGACGGGAACTATGGCTACACCTTC. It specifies CASSTDGNYGYTF.

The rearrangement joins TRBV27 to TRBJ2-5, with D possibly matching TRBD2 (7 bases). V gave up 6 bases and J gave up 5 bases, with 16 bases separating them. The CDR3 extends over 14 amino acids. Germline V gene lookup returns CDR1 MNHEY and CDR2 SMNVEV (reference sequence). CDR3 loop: CASRTTGGWETQYF. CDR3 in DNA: TGTGCCAGCAGGACAACGGGGGGCTGGGAGACCCAGTACTTC.

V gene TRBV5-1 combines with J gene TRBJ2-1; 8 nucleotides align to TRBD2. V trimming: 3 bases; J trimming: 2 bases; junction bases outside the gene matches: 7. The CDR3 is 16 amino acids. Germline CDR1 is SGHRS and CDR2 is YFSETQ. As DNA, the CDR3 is TGCGCCAGCAGCTCCCTTAGCGGGGAGCCCTACAATGAGCAGTTCTTC. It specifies CASSSLSGEPYNEQFF.

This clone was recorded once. The CDR3 sequence: CASKGQGRGNQPQHF. In DNA form, the CDR3 reads TGTGCCAGCAAGGGACAGGGGAGAGGTAATCAGCCCCAGCATTTT. The chain links TRBV6-6 to TRBJ1-5, with 10 bases that match TRBD1. V gave up 7 bases and J gave up 4 bases; unmatched junction bases: 7. This CDR3 comprises 15 residues. Germline CDR1 reads MNHNY; CDR2 reads SVGAGI (reference sequence).

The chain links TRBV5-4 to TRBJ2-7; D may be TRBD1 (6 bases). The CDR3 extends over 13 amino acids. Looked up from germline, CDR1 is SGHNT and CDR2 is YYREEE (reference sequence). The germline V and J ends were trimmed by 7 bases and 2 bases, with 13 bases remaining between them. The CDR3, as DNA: TGTGCCAGCGCCGGGCCAGGGGCCTACGAGCAGTACTTC. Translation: CASAGPGAYEQYF.